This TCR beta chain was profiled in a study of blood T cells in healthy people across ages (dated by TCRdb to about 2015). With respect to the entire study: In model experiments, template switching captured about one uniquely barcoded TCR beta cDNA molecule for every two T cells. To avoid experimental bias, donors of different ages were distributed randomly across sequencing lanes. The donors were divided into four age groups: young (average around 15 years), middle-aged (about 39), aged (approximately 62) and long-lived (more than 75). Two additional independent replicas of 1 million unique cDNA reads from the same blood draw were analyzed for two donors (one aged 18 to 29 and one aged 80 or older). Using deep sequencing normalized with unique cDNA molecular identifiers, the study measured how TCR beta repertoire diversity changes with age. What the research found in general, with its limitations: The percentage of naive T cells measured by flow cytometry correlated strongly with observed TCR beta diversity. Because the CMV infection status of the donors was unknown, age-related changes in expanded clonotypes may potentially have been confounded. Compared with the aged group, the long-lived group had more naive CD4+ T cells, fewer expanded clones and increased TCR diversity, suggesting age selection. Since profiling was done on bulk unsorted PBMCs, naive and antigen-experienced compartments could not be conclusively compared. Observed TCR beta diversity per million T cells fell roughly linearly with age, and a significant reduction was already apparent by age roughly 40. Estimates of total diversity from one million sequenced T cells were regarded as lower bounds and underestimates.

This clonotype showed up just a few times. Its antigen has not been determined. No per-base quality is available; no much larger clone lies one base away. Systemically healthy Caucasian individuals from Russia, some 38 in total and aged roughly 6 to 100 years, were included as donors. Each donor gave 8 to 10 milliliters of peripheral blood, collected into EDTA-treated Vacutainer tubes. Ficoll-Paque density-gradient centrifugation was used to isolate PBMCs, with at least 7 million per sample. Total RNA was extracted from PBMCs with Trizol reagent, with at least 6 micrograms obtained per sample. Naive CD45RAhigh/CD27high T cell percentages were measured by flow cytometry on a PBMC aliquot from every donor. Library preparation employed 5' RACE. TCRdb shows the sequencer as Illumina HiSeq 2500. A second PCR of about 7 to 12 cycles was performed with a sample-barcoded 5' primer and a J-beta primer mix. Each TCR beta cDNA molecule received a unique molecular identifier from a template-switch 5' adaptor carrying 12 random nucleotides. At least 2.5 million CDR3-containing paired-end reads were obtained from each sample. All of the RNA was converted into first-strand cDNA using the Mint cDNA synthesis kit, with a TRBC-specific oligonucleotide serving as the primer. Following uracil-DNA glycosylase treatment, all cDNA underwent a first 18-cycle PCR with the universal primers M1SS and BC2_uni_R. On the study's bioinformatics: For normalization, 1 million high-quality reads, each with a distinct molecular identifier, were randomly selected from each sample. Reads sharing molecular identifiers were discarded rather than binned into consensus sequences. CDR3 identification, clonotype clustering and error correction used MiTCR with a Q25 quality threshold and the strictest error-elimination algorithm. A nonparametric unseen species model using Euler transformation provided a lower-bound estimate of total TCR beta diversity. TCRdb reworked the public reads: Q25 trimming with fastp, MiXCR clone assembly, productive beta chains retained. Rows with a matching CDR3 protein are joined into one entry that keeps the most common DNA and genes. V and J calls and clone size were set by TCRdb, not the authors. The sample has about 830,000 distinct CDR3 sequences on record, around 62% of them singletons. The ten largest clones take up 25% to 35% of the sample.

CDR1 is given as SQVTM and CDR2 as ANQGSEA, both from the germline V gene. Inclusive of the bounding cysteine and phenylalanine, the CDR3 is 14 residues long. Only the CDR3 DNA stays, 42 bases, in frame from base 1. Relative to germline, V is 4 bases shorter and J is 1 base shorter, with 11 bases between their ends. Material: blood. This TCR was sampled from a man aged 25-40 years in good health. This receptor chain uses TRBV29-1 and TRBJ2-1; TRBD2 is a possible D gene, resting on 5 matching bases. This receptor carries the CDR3 CSVGAAASYNEQFF. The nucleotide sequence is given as TGCAGCGTTGGAGCGGCAGCATCCTACAATGAGCAGTTCTTC.